The 25 T cell receptor beta chains in this list originate from one sample, sequenced in a study of blood T cell repertoires in COVID-19. Here immunoSEQ multiplex PCR was the method, and the copy in TCRdb shows in-frame clones only, minus some. In the table there are some 86,000 clones, around 90% of which are singletons. Material for sequencing was peripheral blood. All receptors come from a human donor with active COVID-19. The donor label of this sample is uncertain.

The chain combines TRBV7-2 with TRBJ2-7; 12 positions agree with TRBD2. This CDR3 spans 14 amino acids. Trimming at V came to 2 bases and at J to 12 bases, leaving 8 bases not matched to a gene. Germline V gene lookup returns CDR1 SGHTA and CDR2 FQGNSA. The CDR3 sequence is CASSLPRTSGVRYF. CDR3 DNA sequence: TGTGCCAGCAGCTTACCCCGGACTAGCGGGGTTCGGTACTTC.

V is TRBV27 and J is TRBJ1-2; D uncertain. V was clipped by 3 bases and J by 4 bases, with 15 bases between them. There are 15 residues in the CDR3. Germline CDR1 is MNHEY and CDR2 is SMNVEV (reference sequence). The CDR3 nucleotides are TGTGCCAGCAGTTTGTCAGACCCCCGAGGCTATGGCTACACCTTC. Protein: CASSLSDPRGYGYTF.

V usage is TRBV29-1 and J usage is TRBJ1-4, with 10 bases that match TRBD1. Germline assignment: CDR1 SQVTM and CDR2 ANQGSEA. The CDR3 totals 15 residues. V lost 7 bases, J lost 7 bases, and 12 bases stayed unmatched. CDR3 sequence: CSAETATGGSEKLFF. The DNA for the CDR3 is TGCAGCGCAGAGACCGCGACAGGGGGCTCTGAAAAACTGTTTTTT.

This clone appeared a few times. The chain employs TRBV7-6 and TRBJ2-3, with 12 bases identical to TRBD2. CDR3 length equals 16 residues. CDR1 and CDR2 (germline): SGHVS, FNYEAQ. V lost 5 bases, J lost 6 bases, and 9 bases stayed unmatched. In nucleotides, the CDR3 is TGTGCCAGCAGCGAAGCTGGACTAGCGGGGATGGATACGCAGTATTTT. Encoded protein: CASSEAGLAGMDTQYF.

The chain recombines TRBV6-2 or TRBV6-3 with TRBJ2-2; 15 nucleotides line up with TRBD2. The length of the CDR3 is 17 residues. CDR1 and CDR2 (germline): MNHEY, SVGEGT. J lost 6 bases, V lost 4 bases, and 6 bases had no gene match. The CDR3 here is CASSSAGLAGGPGELFF. In DNA, the CDR3 is TGTGCCAGCAGTTCCGCCGGACTAGCGGGGGGGCCCGGGGAGCTGTTTTTT.

This rearrangement joins TRBV6-2 or TRBV6-3 to TRBJ2-2; unclear D gene. Germline V gene lookup returns CDR1 MNHEY and CDR2 SVGEGT. The CDR3 is made up of 14 amino acids. V dropped 2 bases and J dropped 4 bases, with 8 bases sitting between them. CDR3 in DNA: TGTGCCAGCAGTTACGTGACAACCACCGGGGAGCTGTTTTTT. It translates to CASSYVTTTGELFF.

This chain links TRBV9 with TRBJ1-2, with unresolved D. This CDR3 spans 16 amino acids. Germline CDR1 SGDLS, CDR2 YYNGEE. V lost 0 bases and J 5 bases, leaving 17 bases between the germline ends. The CDR3 coding sequence is TGTGCCAGCAGCGTAGCTCGGAGGTTCCAGAGTTATGGCTACACCTTC. Amino acids: CASSVARRFQSYGYTF.

This chain connects TRBV29-1 to TRBJ1-4; TRBD1 might be the D (6 bases). The germline CDR1 and CDR2 sequences are SQVTM and ANQGSEA. V lost 8 bases, J lost 7 bases, and 20 bases lay in between. This CDR3 has 14 amino acids. The CDR3 loop is CSTSLSRGCEKLFF. The CDR3 nucleotides are TGCAGCACCAGTTTGTCCAGGGGCTGTGAAAAACTGTTTTTT.

This chain connects TRBV9 to TRBJ2-5; TRBD2 is a possible D gene (6 bases). Germline assignment: CDR1 SGDLS and CDR2 YYNGEE. The CDR3 consists of 16 residues. V lost 6 bases and J lost 5, with 23 bases in between. CDR3 bases: TGTGCCAGCACTCGGGCCGGGGACTCCGAAGGGGAGACCCAGTACTTC. This sequence encodes CASTRAGDSEGETQYF. Using reference TRBV9 and TRBJ2-5 for the parts outside the CDR3, the full variable domain is DSGVTQTPKHLITATGQRVTLRCSPRSGDLSVYWYQQSLDQGLQFLIQYYNGEERAKGNILERFSAQQFPDLHSELNLSSLELGDSALYFCASTRAGDSEGETQYFGPGTRLLVL.

The chain links TRBV29-1 to TRBJ2-1; 12 nucleotides agree with TRBD2. Germline CDR1 reads SQVTM; CDR2 reads ANQGSEA. The CDR3 spans 14 residues. Germline trimming cut 6 bases from V and 3 bases from J; bases unmatched to any gene: 3. CDR3 DNA: TGCAGCGTACTGGGACTAGCGGGCTACAATGAGCAGTTCTTC. Its protein product is CSVLGLAGYNEQFF.

The rearrangement joins TRBV29-1 to TRBJ2-7, with a weak D call TRBD1 (8 bases). The germline CDR1 and CDR2 sequences are SQVTM and ANQGSEA. The CDR3 has 15 amino acids. Trimming pared 1 base from V and 0 bases from J, leaving 13 bases between. CDR3 in amino acids: CSVEVYRGGSYEQYF. The CDR3 DNA reads TGCAGCGTTGAAGTTTACAGGGGGGGCTCCTACGAGCAGTACTTC.

This clone has only one observation. The gene calls are TRBV7-9 and TRBJ2-3, with 10 nucleotides matching TRBD1. In germline, CDR1 is SEHNR, CDR2 FQNEAQ (reference sequence). V trimming: 8 bases; J trimming: 0 bases; junction bases outside the gene matches: 14. The CDR3 is 18 residues long. This chain's CDR3 is CASRHPGQGITSTDTQYF. The CDR3 nucleotides are TGTGCCAGCCGCCACCCGGGACAGGGGATAACTAGCACAGATACGCAGTATTTT.

CDR3 DNA: TGTGCCAGCAGCCCACTAGCGGGGGGCGGTGAGCAGTTCTTC. Amino acids: CASSPLAGGGEQFF. This chain links TRBV11-3 with TRBJ2-1, with 12 positions matching TRBD2. The CDR3 totals 14 residues. Losses at the gene ends were 5 bases for V and 9 bases for J; bases not matched to a gene: 5. Germline-derived CDR1 and CDR2 are SGHNT and YENEEA. Filled out from reference TRBV11-3 and TRBJ2-1, the complete variable domain reads EAGVVQSPRYKIIEKKQPVAFWCNPISGHNTLYWYLQNLGQGPELLIRYENEEAVDDSQLPKDRFSAERLKGVDSTLKIQPAELGDSAVYLCASSPLAGGGEQFFGPGTRLTVL.

This chain uses TRBV6-2 or TRBV6-3 with TRBJ1-1; D might be TRBD1 (6 bases). The CDR3 is made up of 12 amino acids. V shed 2 bases and J shed 9 bases, with 10 bases lying between them. Germline V CDR1 and CDR2: MNHEY, SVGEGT. CDR3 protein: CASSYDGQQAFF. As DNA, the CDR3 is TGTGCCAGCAGTTACGACGGACAGCAAGCTTTCTTT.

The chain employs TRBV9 and TRBJ2-3; 9 bases match TRBD1. Germline values: CDR1 SGDLS, CDR2 YYNGEE. This CDR3 spans 18 amino acids. Losses at the gene ends were 4 bases for V and 0 bases for J; bases not matched to a gene: 12. The CDR3 protein is CASSSGTGGEGSTDTQYF. CDR3 nucleotide sequence: TGTGCCAGCAGCTCGGGAACAGGGGGCGAAGGGAGCACAGATACGCAGTATTTT. Together with reference TRBV9 and TRBJ2-3, the CDR3 gives the full variable domain: DSGVTQTPKHLITATGQRVTLRCSPRSGDLSVYWYQQSLDQGLQFLIQYYNGEERAKGNILERFSAQQFPDLHSELNLSSLELGDSALYFCASSSGTGGEGSTDTQYFGPGTRLTVL.

The CDR3 region has the DNA TGCAGCGTTTCCCCAGGGGCTGGGGCCAACGTCCTGACTTTC. It specifies CSVSPGAGANVLTF. The chain recombines TRBV29-1 with TRBJ2-6; perhaps TRBD1 as D (6 bases). The V gene lost 5 bases and the J gene lost 2 bases, with 10 bases spanning the gap. The germline CDR1 and CDR2 sequences are SQVTM and ANQGSEA. This CDR3 comprises 14 residues.

The chain joins TRBV19 to TRBJ2-2, with unresolved D. Trimming removed 6 bases from V and 5 bases from J, with 4 bases in between. The CDR3 runs 11 residues. Germline V gene data show CDR1 as LNHDA and CDR2 as SQIVND (reference sequence). In nucleotides, the CDR3 is TGTGCCAGTAGCCAAACCGGGGAGCTGTTTTTT. Encoded protein: CASSQTGELFF. Full variable domain (remainder filled in from reference TRBV19 and TRBJ2-2): DGGITQSPKYLFRKEGQNVTLSCEQNLNHDAMYWYRQDPGQGLRLIYYSQIVNDFQKGDIAEGYSVSREKKESFPLTVTSAQKNPTAFYLCASSQTGELFFGEGSRLTVL.

V usage is TRBV28 and J usage is TRBJ2-1; D ambiguous. Trimming removed 1 base from V and 8 bases from J, with 12 bases in between. The germline gives CDR1 MDHEN, CDR2 SYDVKM. The CDR3 is 14 amino acids. The CDR3 sequence is CASSLSPRVHEQFF. In DNA, the CDR3 is TGTGCCAGCAGTTTATCTCCTAGAGTCCATGAGCAGTTCTTC.

The V and J genes are TRBV25-1 and TRBJ2-5, with 7 bases fitting TRBD1. J was trimmed by 4 bases and V by 4 bases; bases with no gene match: 9. This CDR3 has 15 residues. Germline CDR1 reads MGHDK; CDR2 reads SYGVNS. The CDR3 DNA reads as TGTGCCAGCAGTGCCAGACAGGGAAGGGGAGAGACCCAGTACTTC. It is translated as CASSARQGRGETQYF.

This chain links TRBV7-9 with TRBJ1-5; no clear D gene. CDR3 length: 14 amino acids. The germline gives CDR1 SEHNR, CDR2 FQNEAQ (reference sequence). V dropped 5 bases and J dropped 5 bases, with 13 bases sitting between them. Here the CDR3 reads CASSPRTGDQPQHF. The CDR3 nucleotides read TGTGCCAGCAGCCCGAGGACCGGGGATCAGCCCCAGCATTTT.

V usage is TRBV5-1 and J usage is TRBJ1-4; perhaps TRBD1 as D (5 bases). The V gene's germline CDR1 is SGHRS and CDR2 YFSETQ. The CDR3 contains 16 residues. V lost 4 bases, J lost 3 bases, and 16 bases lay in between. The CDR3 loop reads CASSTLSGLPNEKLFF. The CDR3, as DNA: TGCGCCAGCAGCACTCTCTCAGGGTTACCTAATGAAAAACTGTTTTTT.

In this sample, this clone turned up once. This chain links TRBV27 with TRBJ2-7; the D gene is possibly TRBD2 (5 bases). Germline V gene lookup returns CDR1 MNHEY and CDR2 SMNVEV (reference sequence). This CDR3 spans 14 amino acids. Between the trimmed V and J ends, which lost 5 bases and 3 bases, there was a span of 14 bases. CDR3 residues: CASSLAGVYYEQYF. As DNA, the CDR3 is TGTGCCAGCAGTCTAGCCGGGGTGTACTACGAGCAGTACTTC.

V and J are TRBV5-1 and TRBJ1-1, with D perhaps TRBD1 (5 bases). The CDR3 has 15 amino acids. Germline CDR1 reads SGHRS; CDR2 reads YFSETQ. The ends were cut back, 2 bases at V and 4 bases at J, with 15 bases in the middle. The CDR3 is CASSFNSPGLTEAFF. CDR3 DNA: TGCGCCAGCAGCTTTAATTCTCCGGGACTCACTGAAGCTTTCTTT.

The J gene is TRBJ1-2, the V gene TRBV24-1; the match to TRBD1 covers 11 bases. The CDR3 has 16 amino acids. The V gene end was trimmed by 4 bases and the J gene end by 6 bases; junction bases not matched to a gene: 9. From germline, CDR1 is KGHDR and CDR2 SFDVKD. The DNA for the CDR3 is TGTGCCACCAGTGACCCGATCGGACAGGGGGCGGATGGCTACACCTTC. The encoded protein is CATSDPIGQGADGYTF.

This clone was seen just once. The chain combines TRBV9 with TRBJ2-1; D possibly corresponds to TRBD2 (5 bases). This CDR3 region has 14 residues. Between the trimmed V and J ends, which lost 0 bases and 7 bases, there was a span of 11 bases. The V gene's germline CDR1 is SGDLS and CDR2 YYNGEE. DNA of the CDR3: TGTGCCAGCAGCGTAGCGGTGCGAGGGAATGAGCAGTTCTTC. Its protein product is CASSVAVRGNEQFF.